The TCR beta chain described here comes from a study of blood T cell repertoires in COVID-19. The overall study: Recovered status applied to Cohort 3 donors who had two consecutive negative PCRs. It also applied to those with clearance or with symptom resolution.

Assay used: immunoSEQ multiplex PCR; TCRdb lists only in-frame clones, some missing. The data show approximately 200,000 clones, with roughly 84% seen just once and roughly 7.1% held by the top ten. This CDR3 is 15 amino acids long. Trimming removed 1 base from V and 1 base from J, with 10 bases in between. Germline V gives CDR1 MGHRA, CDR2 YSYEKL. The sequence derives from a man aged 25 to 40 in a cohort exposed to, infected with or recovered from COVID-19 (not recorded which). J is TRBJ2-5 and V is TRBV4-1; no firm D call. Sequenced input: PBMCs or T cells enriched from blood (not recorded which). This chain's CDR3 is CASSQVEASQETQYF. The CDR3 bases are TGCGCCAGCAGCCAAGTCGAGGCGTCCCAAGAGACCCAGTACTTC.